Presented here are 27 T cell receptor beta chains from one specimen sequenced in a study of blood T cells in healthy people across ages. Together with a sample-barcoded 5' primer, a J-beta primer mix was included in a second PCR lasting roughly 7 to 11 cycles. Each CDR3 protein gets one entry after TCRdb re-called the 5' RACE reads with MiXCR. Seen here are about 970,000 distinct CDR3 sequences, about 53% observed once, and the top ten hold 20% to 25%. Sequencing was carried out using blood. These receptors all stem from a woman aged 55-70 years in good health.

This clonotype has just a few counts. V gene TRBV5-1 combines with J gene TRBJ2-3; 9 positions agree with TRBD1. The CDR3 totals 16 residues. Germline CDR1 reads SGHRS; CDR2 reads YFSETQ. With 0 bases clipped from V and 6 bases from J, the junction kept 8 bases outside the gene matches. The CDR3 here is CASSLAGTGNFDTQYF. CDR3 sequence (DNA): TGCGCCAGCAGCTTGGCTGGGACAGGGAATTTTGATACGCAGTATTTT.

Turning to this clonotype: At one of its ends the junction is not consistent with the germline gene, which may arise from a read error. CDR3 sequence: CSARFVGASGDERYF. CDR3 in DNA: TGCAGTGCTAGGTTTGTCGGGGCTAGCGGCGACGAGCGGTACTTC. The chain joins TRBV20-1 to TRBJ2-1; 7 bases align to TRBD2. Per the germline V gene, CDR1 is DFQATT and CDR2 is SNEGSKA (reference sequence). The CDR3 extends over 15 amino acids.

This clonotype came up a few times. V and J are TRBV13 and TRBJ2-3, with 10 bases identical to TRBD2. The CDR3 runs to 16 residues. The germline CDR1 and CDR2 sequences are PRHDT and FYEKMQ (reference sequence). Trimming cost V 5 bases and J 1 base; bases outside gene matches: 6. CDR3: CASSHRLAGRTDTQYF. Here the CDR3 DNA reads TGTGCCAGCAGCCACCGACTAGCGGGCCGCACAGATACGCAGTATTTT.

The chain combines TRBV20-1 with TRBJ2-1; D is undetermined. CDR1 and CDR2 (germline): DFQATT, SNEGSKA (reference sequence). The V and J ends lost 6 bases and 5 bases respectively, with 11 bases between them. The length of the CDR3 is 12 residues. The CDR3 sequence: CSAKKTHNEQFF. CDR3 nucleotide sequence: TGCAGTGCAAAAAAGACCCACAATGAGCAGTTCTTC.

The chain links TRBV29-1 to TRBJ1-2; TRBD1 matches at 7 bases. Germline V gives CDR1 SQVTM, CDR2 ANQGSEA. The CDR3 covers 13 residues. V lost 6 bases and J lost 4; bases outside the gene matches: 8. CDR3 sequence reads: CSVRQGRGYGYTF. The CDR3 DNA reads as TGCAGCGTGCGACAGGGACGAGGCTATGGCTACACCTTC.

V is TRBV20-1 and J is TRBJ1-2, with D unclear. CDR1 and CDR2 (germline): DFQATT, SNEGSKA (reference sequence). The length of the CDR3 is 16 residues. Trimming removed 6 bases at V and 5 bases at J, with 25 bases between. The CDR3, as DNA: TGCAGTGCATCCCCCCGAGGAGCTGGGATGGAGTATGGCTACACCTTC. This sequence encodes CSASPRGAGMEYGYTF.

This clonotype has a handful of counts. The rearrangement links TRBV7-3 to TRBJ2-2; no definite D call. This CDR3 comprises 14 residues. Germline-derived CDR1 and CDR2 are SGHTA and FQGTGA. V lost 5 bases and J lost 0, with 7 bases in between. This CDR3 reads CASSGNANTGELFF. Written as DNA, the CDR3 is TGTGCCAGCAGCGGTAACGCGAACACCGGGGAGCTGTTTTTT. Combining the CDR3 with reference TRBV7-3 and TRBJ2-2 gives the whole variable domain GAGVSQTPSNKVTEKGKYVELRCDPISGHTALYWYRQSLGQGPEFLIYFQGTGAADDSGLPNDRFFAVRPEGSVSTLKIQRTERGDSAVYLCASSGNANTGELFFGEGSRLTVL.

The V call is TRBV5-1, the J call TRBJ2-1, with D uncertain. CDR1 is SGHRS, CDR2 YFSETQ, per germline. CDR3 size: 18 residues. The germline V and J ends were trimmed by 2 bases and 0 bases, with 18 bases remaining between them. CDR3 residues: CASSLTSVVSSSYNEQFF. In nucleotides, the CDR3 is TGCGCCAGCAGCTTAACCTCCGTAGTCTCAAGCTCCTACAATGAGCAGTTCTTC.

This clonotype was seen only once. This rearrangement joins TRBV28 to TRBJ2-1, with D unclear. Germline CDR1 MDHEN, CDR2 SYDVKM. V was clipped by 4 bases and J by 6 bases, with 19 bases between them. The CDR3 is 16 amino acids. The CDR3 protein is CASSSPPEEIGNEQFF. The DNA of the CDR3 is TGTGCCAGCAGTTCACCCCCAGAGGAGATCGGCAATGAGCAGTTCTTC.

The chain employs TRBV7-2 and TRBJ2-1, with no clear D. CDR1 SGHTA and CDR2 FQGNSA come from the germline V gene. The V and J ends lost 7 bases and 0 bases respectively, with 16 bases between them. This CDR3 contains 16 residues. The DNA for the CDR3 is TGTGCCAGCACCCTCGGAGTGGTTCCCTCCTACAATGAGCAGTTCTTC. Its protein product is CASTLGVVPSYNEQFF.

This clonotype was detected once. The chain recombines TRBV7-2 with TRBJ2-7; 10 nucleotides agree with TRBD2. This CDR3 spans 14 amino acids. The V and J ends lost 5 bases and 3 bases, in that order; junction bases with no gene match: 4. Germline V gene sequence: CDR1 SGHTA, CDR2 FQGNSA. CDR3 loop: CASSHASGGYEQYF. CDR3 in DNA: TGTGCCAGCAGCCACGCTAGCGGGGGCTACGAGCAGTACTTC. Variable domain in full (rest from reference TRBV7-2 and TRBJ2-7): GAGVSQSPSNKVTEKGKDVELRCDPISGHTALYWYRQSLGQGLEFLIYFQGNSAPDKSGLPSDRFSAERTGGSVSTLTIQRTQQEDSAVYLCASSHASGGYEQYFGPGTRLTVT.

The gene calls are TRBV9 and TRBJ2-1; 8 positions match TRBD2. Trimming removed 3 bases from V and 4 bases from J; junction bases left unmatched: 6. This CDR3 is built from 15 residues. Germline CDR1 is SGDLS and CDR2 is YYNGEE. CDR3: CASSASAGGYNEQFF. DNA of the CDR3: TGTGCCAGCAGCGCCTCCGCGGGGGGTTACAATGAGCAGTTCTTC.

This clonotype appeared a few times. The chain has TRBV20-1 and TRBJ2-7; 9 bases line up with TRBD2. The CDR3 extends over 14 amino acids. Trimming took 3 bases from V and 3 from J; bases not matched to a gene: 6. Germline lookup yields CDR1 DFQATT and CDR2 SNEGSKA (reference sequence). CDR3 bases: TGCAGTGCTAGGGGGCTAGCGGGGTTCTACGAGCAGTACTTC. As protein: CSARGLAGFYEQYF.

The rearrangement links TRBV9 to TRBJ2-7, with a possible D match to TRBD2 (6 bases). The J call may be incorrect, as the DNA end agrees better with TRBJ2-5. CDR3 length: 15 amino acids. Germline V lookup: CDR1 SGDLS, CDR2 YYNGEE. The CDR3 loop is CASSQKAGGGETQYF. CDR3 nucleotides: TGTGCCAGCAGCCAAAAAGCGGGTGGGGGAGAGACCCAGTACTTC.

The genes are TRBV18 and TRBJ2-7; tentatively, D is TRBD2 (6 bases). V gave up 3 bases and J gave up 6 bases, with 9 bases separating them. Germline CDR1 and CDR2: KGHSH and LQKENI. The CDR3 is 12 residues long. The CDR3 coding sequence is TGTGCCAGCTCACCGGACTATTCCGAGCAGTACTTC. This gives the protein CASSPDYSEQYF.

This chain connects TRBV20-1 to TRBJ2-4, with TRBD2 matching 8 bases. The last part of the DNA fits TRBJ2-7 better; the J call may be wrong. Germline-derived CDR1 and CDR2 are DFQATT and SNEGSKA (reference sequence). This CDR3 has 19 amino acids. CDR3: CSARDNHGEAAGGWYEQYF. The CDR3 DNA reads TGCAGTGCTAGAGATAATCATGGAGAAGCGGCGGGAGGTTGGTACGAGCAGTACTTC.

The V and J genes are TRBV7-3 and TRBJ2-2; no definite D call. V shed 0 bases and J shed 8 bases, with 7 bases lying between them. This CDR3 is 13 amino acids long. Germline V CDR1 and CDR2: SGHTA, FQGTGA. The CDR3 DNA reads TGTGCCAGCAGCTTAACGTCCCCGGGGGAGCTGTTTTTT. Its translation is CASSLTSPGELFF.

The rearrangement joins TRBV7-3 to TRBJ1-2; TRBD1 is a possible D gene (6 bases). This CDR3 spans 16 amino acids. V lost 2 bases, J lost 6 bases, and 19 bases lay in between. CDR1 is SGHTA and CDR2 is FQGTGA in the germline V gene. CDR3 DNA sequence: TGTGCCAGCAGCTTATCTCCCAGGGGAGGGGTTGATGGCTACACCTTC. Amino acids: CASSLSPRGGVDGYTF.

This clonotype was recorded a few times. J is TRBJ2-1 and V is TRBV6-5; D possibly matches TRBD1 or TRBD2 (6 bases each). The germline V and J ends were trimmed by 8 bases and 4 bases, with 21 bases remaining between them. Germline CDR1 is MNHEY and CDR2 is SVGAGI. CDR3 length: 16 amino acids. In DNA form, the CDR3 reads TGTGCCAGCCAACAGGGTCTAGCGTCCGGGTACAATGAGCAGTTCTTC. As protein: CASQQGLASGYNEQFF.

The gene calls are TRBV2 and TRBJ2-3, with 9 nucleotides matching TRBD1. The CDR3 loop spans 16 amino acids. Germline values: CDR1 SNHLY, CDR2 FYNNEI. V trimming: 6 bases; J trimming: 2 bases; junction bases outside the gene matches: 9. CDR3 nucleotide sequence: TGTGCCAGCAGGCCACAGGGGGCCCTATACACAGATACGCAGTATTTT. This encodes CASRPQGALYTDTQYF.

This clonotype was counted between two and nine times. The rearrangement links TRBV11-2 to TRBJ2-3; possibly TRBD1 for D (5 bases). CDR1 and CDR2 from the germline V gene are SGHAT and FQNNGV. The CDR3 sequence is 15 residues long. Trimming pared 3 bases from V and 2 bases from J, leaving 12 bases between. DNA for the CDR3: TGTGCCAGCAGCTTGTACAGGACCTCCACAGATACGCAGTATTTT. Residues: CASSLYRTSTDTQYF.

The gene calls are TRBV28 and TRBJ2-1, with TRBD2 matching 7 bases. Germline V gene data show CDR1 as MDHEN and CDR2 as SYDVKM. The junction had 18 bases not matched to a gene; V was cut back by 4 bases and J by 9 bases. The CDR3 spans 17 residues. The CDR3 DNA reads TGTGCCAGCAGTTCCAGCTACTATCGCGGGAGTTCCGGTGAGCAGTTCTTC. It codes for CASSSSYYRGSSGEQFF.

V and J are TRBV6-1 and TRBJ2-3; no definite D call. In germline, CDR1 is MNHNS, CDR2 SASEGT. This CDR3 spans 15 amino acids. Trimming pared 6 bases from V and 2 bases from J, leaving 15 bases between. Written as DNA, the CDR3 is TGTGCCAGCAGAGTGCCCACTGGTTCCACAGATACGCAGTATTTT. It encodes CASRVPTGSTDTQYF.

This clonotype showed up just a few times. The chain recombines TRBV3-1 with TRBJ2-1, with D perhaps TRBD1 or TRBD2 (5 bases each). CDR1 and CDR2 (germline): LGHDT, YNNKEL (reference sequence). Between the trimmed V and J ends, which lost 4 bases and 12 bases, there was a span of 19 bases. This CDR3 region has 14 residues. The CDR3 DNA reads TGTGCCAGCAGCCCGCCGGGACGGCCTAGTGTGCAGTTCTTC. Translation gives CASSPPGRPSVQFF.

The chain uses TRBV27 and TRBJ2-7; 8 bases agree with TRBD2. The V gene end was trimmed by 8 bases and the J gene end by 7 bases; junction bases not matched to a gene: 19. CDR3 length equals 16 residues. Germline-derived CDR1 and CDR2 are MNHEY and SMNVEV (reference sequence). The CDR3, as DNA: TGTGCCAGCGCCCCTCTCGAGGAGGTGCCGGGAGGGGAGCAGTACTTC. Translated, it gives CASAPLEEVPGGEQYF.

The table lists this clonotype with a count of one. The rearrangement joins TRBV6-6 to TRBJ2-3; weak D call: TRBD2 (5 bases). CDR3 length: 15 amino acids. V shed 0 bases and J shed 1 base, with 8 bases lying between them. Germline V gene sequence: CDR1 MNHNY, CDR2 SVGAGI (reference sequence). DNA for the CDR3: TGTGCCAGCAGTTACTCTGGACTGCGCACAGATACGCAGTATTTT. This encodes CASSYSGLRTDTQYF.

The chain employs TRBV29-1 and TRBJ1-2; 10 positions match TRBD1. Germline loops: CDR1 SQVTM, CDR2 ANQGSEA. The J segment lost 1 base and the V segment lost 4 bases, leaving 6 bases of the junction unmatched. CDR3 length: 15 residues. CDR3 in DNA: TGCAGCGTTGTTCCGGGACAGGGGATTAACTATGGCTACACCTTC. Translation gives CSVVPGQGINYGYTF. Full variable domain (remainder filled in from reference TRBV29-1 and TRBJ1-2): SAVISQKPSRDICQRGTSLTIQCQVDSQVTMMFWYRQQPGQSLTLIATANQGSEATYESGFVIDKFPISRPNLTFSTLTVSNMSPEDSSIYLCSVVPGQGINYGYTFGSGTRLTVV.